In its sample, the clone carrying this TCR beta chain was seen a few times. The sample originates from a study of T cell repertoires in cytomegalovirus infection. From germline, CDR1 is SGHAT and CDR2 FQNNGV. The CDR3 spans 14 residues. Trimming stripped 3 bases from V and 2 bases from J, with 10 bases between. MiXCR was run by TCRdb on the reads, yielding one entry per CDR3 protein. Of 450,000 to 650,000 distinct CDR3 sequences in the sample, approximately 25% were seen once. This TCR derives from a human donor in good health (CMV status not recorded). Some clones in this sample may be carry-over from other donors' samples. Input material: PBMCs. The V gene is TRBV11-2, the J gene TRBJ2-5; possibly TRBD2 for D (6 bases). The CDR3: CASSFLGGQETQYF. The DNA of the CDR3 is TGTGCCAGCAGCTTCTTGGGGGGACAAGAGACCCAGTACTTC.